The TCR beta chain described here comes from a study of blood T cell repertoires in COVID-19. Sequencing was performed with immunoSEQ multiplex PCR; in TCRdb, only in-frame clones are kept and a portion is missing. The repertoire holds 110,000 or so clones, over 75% seen once, with about 3.9% in the top ten. Germline lookup yields CDR1 MNHNY and CDR2 SVGAGI (reference sequence). The CDR3 loop spans 14 amino acids. V was clipped by 10 bases and J by 1 base; unmatched bases: 8. The genes are TRBV6-6 and TRBJ2-5, with TRBD1 matching over 8 bases. What was sequenced was peripheral blood. The receptor comes from a man aged 55-75 years with acute or convalescent COVID-19. CDR3 nucleotide sequence: TGTGCCACCTCCTCCCAGGGGGCCCAAGAGACCCAGTACTTC. Translated, it gives CATSSQGAQETQYF.